The present T cell receptor (beta chain) was sequenced within a study of blood T cell repertoires in COVID-19. Only in-frame clones appear in the TCRdb table, and some are missing; sequencing was by immunoSEQ multiplex PCR. The data contain hundreds of thousands of clones, approximately 87% of them singletons. Residents of 24 US areas, aged about 18 to 100 years, made up the participants. Participants reported their clinical history, and cohort assignment relied on those reports. Donors of Cohort 3 who recovered were those that had two negative PCRs, clearance, or symptom resolution. Worth noting for this clone: The sample contains more than one DNA sequence encoding this CDR3.

Trimming pared 3 bases from V and 5 bases from J, leaving 7 bases between. The germline gives CDR1 MDHEN, CDR2 SYDVKM. CDR3 length: 13 residues. The TCR was taken from a woman aged 45-65 years who had recovered from COVID-19. The sequenced sample consisted of PBMCs or T cells enriched from blood (not recorded which). The chain is built from TRBV28 and TRBJ2-2; D is possibly TRBD2 (5 bases). This CDR3 is CASSFEGTGELFF. For the CDR3, the DNA is TGTGCCAGCAGTTTTGAGGGAACCGGGGAGCTGTTTTTT.